A selection of T cell receptor beta chains follows, all from one sample in a study of T cell responses to AZD1222 COVID-19 vaccine. Generated by immunoSEQ multiplex PCR, the TCRdb table keeps only in-frame clones and is missing some. This table holds about 180,000 clones, around nine tenths found once. The sample was peripheral blood, taken on day 0 of AZD1222 vaccination. The source is an adult in good health. The CDR3 runs from the conserved cysteine through the conserved F or W. D genes are given only for firm matches. Size values are once, few and many counts, or a class for expanded clones, and some rows have none.

J gene: TRBJ1-3
clone size: .
D gene: TRBD1
V gene: TRBV27
CDR3 DNA: TGTGCCAGCAGTACACTCCGGGACAGGGGAAACACCATATATTTT
CDR3 protein: CASSTLRDRGNTIYF

J gene: TRBJ2-1
clone size: .
D gene: .
V gene: TRBV7-9
CDR3 DNA: TGTGCCAGCAGCCCGCCGGGACTTGAGCAGTTCTTC
CDR3 protein: CASSPPGLEQFF

J gene: TRBJ2-1
clone size: .
D gene: TRBD2
V gene: TRBV7-6
CDR3 DNA: TGTGCCAGCAGCTTAGTGGCGGGGGGCGTTAATGAGCAGTTCTTC
CDR3 protein: CASSLVAGGVNEQFF

J gene: TRBJ2-1
clone size: few
D gene: .
V gene: TRBV2
CDR3 DNA: TGTGCCAGCAGTGAAGGGTACCCCATAGGAGATGAGCAGTTCTTC
CDR3 protein: CASSEGYPIGDEQFF

J gene: TRBJ2-3
clone size: once
D gene: .
V gene: TRBV6-1
CDR3 DNA: TGTGCCAGCAGTGAAGGGGATACGCAGTATTTT
CDR3 protein: CASSEGDTQYF

J gene: TRBJ2-3
clone size: .
D gene: .
V gene: TRBV6-5
CDR3 DNA: TGTGCCAGCAGTTGGGGGATGGGGTCAGGGTCAGATACGCAGTATTTT
CDR3 protein: CASSWGMGSGSDTQYF

J gene: TRBJ1-5
clone size: .
D gene: .
V gene: TRBV5-5
CDR3 DNA: TGTGCCAGCAGCTTGGTAGTCGAGCGCCAGCCCCAGCATTTT
CDR3 protein: CASSLVVERQPQHF

J gene: TRBJ1-1
clone size: .
D gene: TRBD1
V gene: TRBV5-1
CDR3 DNA: TGCGCCAGCAGCTTGAACACAGGGGTGAACACTGAAGCTTTCTTT
CDR3 protein: CASSLNTGVNTEAFF

J gene: TRBJ2-3
clone size: .
D gene: .
V gene: TRBV6-5
CDR3 DNA: TGTGCCAGCAGTTACTCGGGACCAAGTGAAGCAGATACGCAGTATTTT
CDR3 protein: CASSYSGPSEADTQYF

J gene: TRBJ1-1
clone size: .
D gene: TRBD1
V gene: TRBV27
CDR3 DNA: TGTGCCAGCAGTTTATGGGGGATTTCAGGGGGGGCCACTACAAGTGAAGCTTTCTTT
CDR3 protein: CASSLWGISGGATTSEAFF

J gene: TRBJ2-7
clone size: .
D gene: TRBD1
V gene: TRBV6-2/TRBV6-3
CDR3 DNA: TGTGCCAGCAGTTACGTTGGGACAGCTTACTACGAGCAGTACTTC
CDR3 protein: CASSYVGTAYYEQYF

J gene: TRBJ1-2
clone size: many
D gene: TRBD1
V gene: TRBV28
CDR3 DNA: TGTGCCAGCAGTTTGGTCAGGGGGCGGAATGGCTACACCTTC
CDR3 protein: CASSLVRGRNGYTF

J gene: TRBJ1-5
clone size: .
D gene: .
V gene: TRBV7-2
CDR3 DNA: TGTGCCAGCAGCTTAGCCAGTGCCGGTCAGCCCCAGCATTTT
CDR3 protein: CASSLASAGQPQHF

J gene: TRBJ1-1
clone size: .
D gene: .
V gene: TRBV5-1
CDR3 DNA: TGCGCCAGCAGCTTAGGGCTGATGAACACTGAAGCTTTCTTT
CDR3 protein: CASSLGLMNTEAFF

J gene: TRBJ2-7
clone size: .
D gene: TRBD1
V gene: TRBV5-1
CDR3 DNA: TGCGCCAGCAGCCCACAGGGGGCGTTTTCCGAGCAGTACTTC
CDR3 protein: CASSPQGAFSEQYF

J gene: TRBJ1-5
clone size: .
D gene: TRBD1
V gene: TRBV6-6
CDR3 DNA: TGTGCCAGCAGCTCTACTACAGGGGGCCTCGGGATGCCCCAGCATTTT
CDR3 protein: CASSSTTGGLGMPQHF

J gene: TRBJ2-3
clone size: .
D gene: TRBD1
V gene: TRBV11-3
CDR3 DNA: TGTGCCAGCAGTCCAGGGGGAACAGATACGCAGTATTTT
CDR3 protein: CASSPGGTDTQYF

J gene: TRBJ2-2
clone size: once
D gene: .
V gene: TRBV14
CDR3 DNA: TGTGCCAGCAGCCCCCCTGGCGGGATCGGGGAGCTGTTTTTT
CDR3 protein: CASSPPGGIGELFF

J gene: TRBJ2-7
clone size: .
D gene: TRBD1
V gene: TRBV19
CDR3 DNA: TGTGCCAGTAGTATCAGGGGGCGAGGCGAGCAGTACTTC
CDR3 protein: CASSIRGRGEQYF

J gene: TRBJ1-1
clone size: .
D gene: .
V gene: TRBV9
CDR3 DNA: TGTGCCAGCAGCGTAGGAGGGGCCCGAACTGAAGCTTTCTTT
CDR3 protein: CASSVGGARTEAFF

J gene: TRBJ1-1
clone size: .
D gene: .
V gene: TRBV19
CDR3 DNA: TGTGCCAGTAGTATCGGACCGTCGAGGGTTCCTGAAGCTTTCTTT
CDR3 protein: CASSIGPSRVPEAFF

J gene: TRBJ1-1
clone size: .
D gene: .
V gene: TRBV18
CDR3 DNA: TGTGCCAGCTCACGTACTGAGACACCGAACACTGAAGCTTTCTTT
CDR3 protein: CASSRTETPNTEAFF

J gene: TRBJ2-2
clone size: .
D gene: .
V gene: TRBV6-5
CDR3 DNA: TGTGCCAGCATCAGGGATCCGAACACCGGGGAGCTGTTTTTT
CDR3 protein: CASIRDPNTGELFF

J gene: TRBJ2-7
clone size: .
D gene: TRBD1
V gene: TRBV9
CDR3 DNA: TGTGCCAGCAGCCCTCGTGGGGACAGGGGGCACTACGAGCAGTACTTC
CDR3 protein: CASSPRGDRGHYEQYF

J gene: TRBJ1-5
clone size: .
D gene: .
V gene: TRBV6-1
CDR3 DNA: TGTGCCAGCAGTGAAGCTACCAGGAGTAGCAATCAGCCCCAGCATTTT
CDR3 protein: CASSEATRSSNQPQHF

J gene: TRBJ2-2
clone size: .
D gene: .
V gene: TRBV5-1
CDR3 DNA: TGCGCCAGCAGGACATACGGACAGATGAACACCGGGGAGCTGTTTTTT
CDR3 protein: CASRTYGQMNTGELFF

J gene: TRBJ1-1
clone size: .
D gene: .
V gene: TRBV4-2
CDR3 DNA: TGTGCCAGCAGCCTCCAGGGTGAAATGAACACTGAAGCTTTCTTT
CDR3 protein: CASSLQGEMNTEAFF

J gene: TRBJ1-2
clone size: .
D gene: .
V gene: TRBV28
CDR3 DNA: TGTGCCAGCAGTGCCCAGTTGGGCGTTTCTGGCTACACCTTC
CDR3 protein: CASSAQLGVSGYTF

J gene: TRBJ1-3
clone size: .
D gene: TRBD1
V gene: TRBV9
CDR3 DNA: TGTGCCAGCAGCGGGATGGCGAACAGGGGGCTTGGAAACACCATATATTTT
CDR3 protein: CASSGMANRGLGNTIYF

J gene: TRBJ2-1
clone size: .
D gene: .
V gene: TRBV11-3
CDR3 DNA: TGTGCCAGCAGCTTAGATCATTCACGGAGCGGACTTAACAATGAGCAGTTCTTC
CDR3 protein: CASSLDHSRSGLNNEQFF

J gene: TRBJ1-1
clone size: .
D gene: .
V gene: TRBV6-2/TRBV6-3
CDR3 DNA: TGTGCCAGCAGTTGGGCGAGGACTGAAGCTTTCTTT
CDR3 protein: CASSWARTEAFF

J gene: TRBJ2-7
clone size: once
D gene: TRBD1
V gene: TRBV11-2
CDR3 DNA: TGTGCCAGCAGCTTAGTAGCAGGGACAGGCTCCTACGAGCAGTACTTC
CDR3 protein: CASSLVAGTGSYEQYF

J gene: TRBJ1-2
clone size: .
D gene: .
V gene: TRBV10-3
CDR3 DNA: TGTGCCATCACACAGACTACTAACTATGGCTACACCTTC
CDR3 protein: CAITQTTNYGYTF

J gene: TRBJ1-1
clone size: medium-sized
D gene: .
V gene: TRBV3-1/TRBV3-2
CDR3 DNA: TGTGCCAGCAGCCAAGCTGCATTCAGCACTGAAGCTTTCTTT
CDR3 protein: CASSQAAFSTEAFF

J gene: TRBJ1-6
clone size: .
D gene: .
V gene: TRBV5-5
CDR3 DNA: TGTGCCAGCAGCTCCACAGTGAATTCACCCCTCCACTTT
CDR3 protein: CASSSTVNSPLHF

J gene: TRBJ1-5
clone size: .
D gene: .
V gene: TRBV3-1/TRBV3-2
CDR3 DNA: TGTGCCAGCAGCCAAGATGCGATCCAGCCCCAGCATTTT
CDR3 protein: CASSQDAIQPQHF

J gene: TRBJ2-2
clone size: .
D gene: .
V gene: TRBV12-1
CDR3 DNA: TGTGCCAGCAGCCAACTAGCGGGGACGGACACCGGGGAGCTGTTTTTT
CDR3 protein: CASSQLAGTDTGELFF

J gene: TRBJ1-5
clone size: .
D gene: .
V gene: TRBV30
CDR3 DNA: TGTGCCTGGAGTGCGCAGGAGAATCAGCCCCAGCATTTT
CDR3 protein: CAWSAQENQPQHF

J gene: TRBJ1-2
clone size: .
D gene: .
V gene: TRBV4-2
CDR3 DNA: TGTGCCAGCAGCCAAGCGGGGGCCGTCTCTAACTATGGCTACACCTTC
CDR3 protein: CASSQAGAVSNYGYTF

J gene: TRBJ1-6
clone size: .
D gene: TRBD1
V gene: TRBV10-3
CDR3 DNA: TGTGCCATCTCGATGGACAGGGCTAATTCACCCCTCCACTTT
CDR3 protein: CAISMDRANSPLHF

J gene: TRBJ1-4
clone size: .
D gene: .
V gene: TRBV28
CDR3 DNA: TGTGCCAGCAATCCCTTGGGAACAGACTATGAAAAACTGTTTTTT
CDR3 protein: CASNPLGTDYEKLFF

J gene: TRBJ1-5
clone size: .
D gene: .
V gene: TRBV28
CDR3 DNA: TGTGCCAGCAGTTTTGGGACTACAGGGATTAGTAATCAGCCCCAGCATTTT
CDR3 protein: CASSFGTTGISNQPQHF

J gene: TRBJ1-2
clone size: .
D gene: .
V gene: TRBV11-2
CDR3 DNA: TGTGCCAGCAGCTTATCTGCGGAGGTCGGCTACACCTTC
CDR3 protein: CASSLSAEVGYTF